A single sample gave rise to the 24 T cell receptor beta chains below, sequenced in a study of neurological immune-mediated disorders. TCRdb itself ran the 5' RACE reads through MiXCR, one entry per CDR3 protein. The table shows over 35,000 distinct CDR3 sequences, with 2% to 3% occurring only once. Sequencing was carried out using PBMCs. These receptors were obtained from a middle-aged man with multiple sclerosis.

This clonotype has a count of ten or more. The V gene is TRBV12-3 or TRBV12-4, the J gene TRBJ2-1, with D unclear. CDR3 size: 12 residues. Deletions cut 7 bases from V and 8 bases from J, with 12 bases between. DNA for the CDR3: TGTGCCAGCACTATCACGGGCTATGAGCAGTTCTTC. Encoded protein: CASTITGYEQFF.

This clonotype was recorded at least ten times. This chain links TRBV4-1 with TRBJ1-2; D gene uncertain. Germline values: CDR1 MGHRA, CDR2 YSYEKL. V was cut by 0 bases and J by 5 bases, with 19 bases left in between. The CDR3 covers 17 residues. The CDR3 sequence is CASSQDMAPKSLYGYTF. In DNA, the CDR3 is TGCGCCAGCAGCCAAGATATGGCACCCAAAAGTTTATATGGCTACACCTTC.

This clonotype has at least ten counts. The gene calls are TRBV28 and TRBJ2-6; D possibly matches TRBD1 or TRBD2 (5 bases each). This CDR3 is built from 17 residues. CDR1 and CDR2 from the germline V gene are MDHEN and SYDVKM. V shed 3 bases and J shed 0 bases, with 12 bases lying between them. For the CDR3, the DNA is TGTGCCAGCAGTTTCCGGGGCCTAAGCTCTGGGGCCAACGTCCTGACTTTC. This codes for CASSFRGLSSGANVLTF.

The table lists this clonotype with many counts. The rearrangement joins TRBV15 to TRBJ2-5; the D gene is possibly TRBD2 (7 bases). V was clipped by 0 bases and J by 2 bases, with 16 bases between them. Germline-derived CDR1 and CDR2 are LNHNV and YYDKDF (reference sequence). This CDR3 spans 17 amino acids. The CDR3 sequence is CATSRDPVGGAQETQYF. Here the CDR3 DNA reads TGTGCCACCAGCAGAGACCCCGTTGGGGGGGCTCAAGAGACCCAGTACTTC.

This clonotype came up many times. The rearrangement joins TRBV28 to TRBJ2-7, with D unclear. Looked up from germline, CDR1 is MDHEN and CDR2 is SYDVKM. Trimming took off 3 bases at V and 3 bases at J, with 9 bases between the two ends. The CDR3 extends over 13 amino acids. The CDR3 loop reads CASSLRIFYEQYF. The CDR3 DNA is TGTGCCAGCAGTTTGCGGATATTCTACGAGCAGTACTTC.

Remarks on this clonotype: Given a much more abundant clone one base away, this may be a read error. The conserved phenylalanine or tryptophan normally closing the CDR3 is absent here, so this likely arose from a read error. This chain uses TRBV12-3 or TRBV12-4 with TRBJ1-2; D is undetermined. The CDR3 is made up of 11 amino acids. V shed 5 bases and J shed 5 bases, with 6 bases lying between them. In nucleotides, the CDR3 is TGTGCCAGCAGTAAACAGTATGGCTACACCTGC. Protein sequence: CASSKQYGYTC.

This clonotype came up many times. The chain links TRBV12-3 or TRBV12-4 to TRBJ1-5; D remains ambiguous. This CDR3 has 15 residues. Trimming took 1 base from V and 3 from J, leaving 10 bases between them. In DNA, the CDR3 is TGTGCCAGCAGTTTAGGGCAGAGCAACAATCAGCCCCAGCATTTT. Translating gives CASSLGQSNNQPQHF.

This clonotype appeared many times. The rearrangement uses TRBV28 and TRBJ1-6; D possibly corresponds to TRBD1 (5 bases). The length of the CDR3 is 12 residues. Germline V gene sequence: CDR1 MDHEN, CDR2 SYDVKM. CDR3 sequence (DNA): TGTGCGAGCGGGGGGGGTAATTCACCCCTCCACTTT. Its translation is CASGGGNSPLHF.

J is TRBJ2-2 and V is TRBV7-3; 9 bases are a match to TRBD2. The V segment lost 1 base and the J segment 4 bases; nucleotides outside the gene matches: 7. Germline CDR1 and CDR2: SGHTA and FQGTGA. CDR3 length: 17 residues. In nucleotides, the CDR3 is TGTGCCAGCAGCTTAAGTTGGCGGGAGGGTCGCACCGGGGAGCTGTTTTTT. Translated: CASSLSWREGRTGELFF.

This clonotype came up many times. The V call is TRBV3-1, the J call TRBJ2-5; 10 positions agree with TRBD2. Unmatched junction bases numbered 5, after V lost 5 bases and J lost 5 bases. The CDR3 has 14 residues. From germline, CDR1 is LGHDT and CDR2 YNNKEL (reference sequence). CDR3 DNA sequence: TGTGCCAGCAGCTCGCGGACTAGCGGCGAGACCCAGTACTTC. It specifies CASSSRTSGETQYF.

This clonotype was seen at least ten times. V gene TRBV4-1 combines with J gene TRBJ2-3; D may be TRBD1 (5 bases). Germline lookup yields CDR1 MGHRA and CDR2 YSYEKL. The CDR3 spans 14 residues. Trimming stripped 3 bases from V and 2 bases from J, with 9 bases between. CDR3 loop: CASSHPDNTDTQYF. In DNA form, the CDR3 reads TGCGCCAGCAGCCATCCGGACAACACAGATACGCAGTATTTT.

By share of the sample, this clonotype is medium-sized. The V gene is TRBV6-6, the J gene TRBJ1-2; 12 nucleotides align to TRBD1. The CDR3 contains 17 residues. V shed 5 bases and J 8 bases; nucleotides not matched to a gene: 15. Germline loops: CDR1 MNHNY, CDR2 SVGAGI (reference sequence). The CDR3 region has the DNA TGTGCCAGCAGTCCTTTGCCCCCGGGACAGGGGGCAAGGGGCTACACCTTC. Amino acid sequence: CASSPLPPGQGARGYTF.

This clonotype has a count of ten or more. This chain uses TRBV12-3 or TRBV12-4 with TRBJ1-2, with D maybe TRBD1 (5 bases). The length of the CDR3 is 13 residues. V lost 4 bases to trimming and J lost 8 bases, with 14 bases between them. The CDR3 nucleotides read TGTGCCAGCAGTTATCTAGGGGCAGGGGGCTACACCTTC. This translates into CASSYLGAGGYTF.

In this sample, this clonotype turned up many times. V gene TRBV6-4 combines with J gene TRBJ2-2; D uncertain. Between the trimmed V and J ends, which lost 0 bases and 4 bases, there was a span of 3 bases. There are 13 residues in the CDR3. CDR1 and CDR2 (germline): MRHNA, SNTAGT. CDR3 sequence reads: CASSDSPTGELFF. CDR3 in DNA: TGTGCCAGCAGTGACTCACCCACCGGGGAGCTGTTTTTT.

This clonotype has at least ten counts. CDR3 nucleotides: TGTGCCAGCAGTTTATCCTGGGAGAACACTGAAGCTTTCTTT. Encoded protein: CASSLSWENTEAFF. This chain links TRBV27 with TRBJ1-1; D is uncertain. This CDR3 spans 14 amino acids. Looked up from germline, CDR1 is MNHEY and CDR2 is SMNVEV (reference sequence). V was pared by 0 bases and J by 1 base, with 6 bases between.

In this sample, this clonotype turned up many times. CDR3 nucleotides: TGTGCCAGCAGCCAAGAGCGCGGGGTGGAGACCCAGTACTTC. Encoded protein: CASSQERGVETQYF. This chain uses TRBV3-1 with TRBJ2-5, with a possible D match to TRBD2 (6 bases). The V and J ends lost 0 bases and 5 bases respectively, with 10 bases between them. CDR1 and CDR2 from the germline V gene are LGHDT and YNNKEL (reference sequence). The CDR3 consists of 14 residues.

Many counts were recorded for this clonotype. V gene TRBV7-6 combines with J gene TRBJ1-5; D gene ambiguous. The germline V and J ends were trimmed by 0 bases and 3 bases, with 6 bases remaining between them. Germline CDR1 reads SGHVS; CDR2 reads FNYEAQ. CDR3 size: 14 residues. The CDR3 reads CASSLAPFNQPQHF. The CDR3 bases are TGTGCCAGCAGCTTAGCGCCGTTCAATCAGCCCCAGCATTTT.

This clonotype was counted ten times or more. The V and J genes are TRBV20-1 and TRBJ2-3, with D possibly matching TRBD1 (6 bases). Deletions cut 3 bases from V and 3 bases from J, with 16 bases between. The CDR3 consists of 15 residues. Germline CDR1 is DFQATT and CDR2 is SNEGSKA (reference sequence). The CDR3 sequence is CSARAGEGFTDTQYF. DNA for the CDR3: TGCAGTGCTAGGGCAGGGGAAGGATTTACAGATACGCAGTATTTT.

This clonotype was detected ten times or more. The chain combines TRBV5-1 with TRBJ1-1; 9 bases line up with TRBD1. V was pared by 4 bases and J by 3 bases, with 10 bases of the junction left unmatched. The germline CDR1 and CDR2 sequences are SGHRS and YFSETQ. CDR3 length: 16 amino acids. CDR3: CASSHGTGSRDTEAFF. The CDR3 nucleotides read TGCGCCAGCAGCCATGGGACAGGGTCTAGGGACACTGAAGCTTTCTTT.

This clonotype was seen at least ten times. This chain links TRBV2 with TRBJ2-1, with 10 bases aligning to TRBD1. Germline CDR1 reads SNHLY; CDR2 reads FYNNEI. The CDR3 has 16 residues. Trimming removed 5 bases from V and 6 bases from J; junction bases left unmatched: 10. The CDR3 coding sequence is TGTGCCAGCAGTCCAACCGGGACAGGGGTAGGCAATGAGCAGTTCTTC. It encodes CASSPTGTGVGNEQFF.

This clonotype was counted many times. The chain links TRBV20-1 to TRBJ2-7; no clear D. Germline-derived CDR1 and CDR2 are DFQATT and SNEGSKA (reference sequence). V was shortened by 2 bases and J by 4 bases, with 18 bases between the two germline ends. This CDR3 has 15 amino acids. In nucleotides, the CDR3 is TGCAGTGCTAGATCCGAGCCCGACAACTCTTACGAGCAGTACTTC. This codes for CSARSEPDNSYEQYF.

In this sample, this clonotype turned up many times. This chain links TRBV3-1 with TRBJ1-6, with 7 positions matching TRBD1. Looked up from germline, CDR1 is LGHDT and CDR2 is YNNKEL (reference sequence). Trimming took 1 base from V and 10 from J; bases not matched to a gene: 7. This CDR3 has 15 residues. DNA for the CDR3: TGTGCCAGCAGCCAAGGGCAGGGGGACGGGTCACCCCTCCACTTT. Amino acids: CASSQGQGDGSPLHF. The whole variable domain, filled in from reference TRBV3-1 and TRBJ1-6, reads DTAVSQTPKYLVTQMGNDKSIKCEQNLGHDTMYWYKQDSKKFLKIMFSYNNKELIINETVPNRFSPKSPDKAHLNLHINSLELGDSAVYFCASSQGQGDGSPLHFGNGTRLTVT.

In this sample, this clonotype turned up many times. The chain is built from TRBV28 and TRBJ2-7; TRBD1 agrees at 9 bases. Per the germline V gene, CDR1 is MDHEN and CDR2 is SYDVKM. CDR3 size: 19 residues. After removal of 5 bases from V and 1 base from J, the junction contained 18 bases not matched to a gene. CDR3 nucleotides: TGTGCCAGCAGTGCAACATGGACAGGGGAGTCTTACCGATCCTACGAGCAGTACTTC. Encoded protein: CASSATWTGESYRSYEQYF.

In this sample, this clonotype turned up many times. V is TRBV28 and J is TRBJ1-1; a possible D gene is TRBD1 (5 bases). V was clipped by 3 bases and J by 1 base, with 15 bases between them. Germline V CDR1 and CDR2: MDHEN, SYDVKM. CDR3 length equals 16 residues. CDR3 DNA sequence: TGTGCCAGCAGTTTTCGACGGTGGGGGAAGAACACTGAAGCTTTCTTT. The encoded protein is CASSFRRWGKNTEAFF.